This T cell receptor beta chain was captured by sequencing in a study of blood T cells in healthy people across ages. Germline values: CDR1 SGHRS, CDR2 YFSETQ. Unmatched junction bases numbered 4, after V lost 2 bases and J lost 0 bases. This CDR3 is 15 amino acids long. This clonotype was found a few times. The second PCR ran about 6 to 11 cycles with a sample-barcoded 5' primer and J-beta primers. TCRdb independently ran MiXCR on the 5' RACE reads; one entry per CDR3 protein. The profile shows more than 1,400,000 distinct CDR3 sequences, roughly 40% of them singletons. The receptor comes from a woman younger than 35 in good health. This rearrangement joins TRBV5-1 to TRBJ2-7; 8 nucleotides align to TRBD1. The specimen sequenced was blood. CDR3 residues: CASSLPGQDSYEQYF. The CDR3 coding sequence is TGCGCCAGCAGCTTACCGGGACAGGACTCCTACGAGCAGTACTTC.